This TCR beta chain was obtained from a study of cytomegalovirus exposure and HLA in healthy donors. Whole-study findings and limits: V- and J-gene trimming of TCR beta was linked (in a later analysis) to a missense DCLRE1C variant.

Primers included in the PCR were 60 Vbeta and 13 Jbeta primers. Per the study methods: Later analysis identified 88 million or so unique TCR beta chains, approximately 10 million shared. Profiling relied on immunoSEQ multiplex PCR, and the TCRdb table lists in-frame clones only, not all of them. The DNA gave D and trimming, while V, J and clone size come from that table. Of approximately 140,000 clones listed, about 77% are singletons. The CDR3 spans 13 residues. The germline V gene has CDR1 SGHVS and CDR2 FNYEAQ. Trimming took 7 bases from V and 0 from J, leaving 9 bases between them. About this clone itself: Its antigen is undetermined.

The material sequenced was PBMCs. The chain couples TRBV7-6 to TRBJ1-1; D unclear. This TCR was sampled from a female donor in good health and CMV-seronegative. CDR3 sequence reads: CASKQIMNTEAFF. The CDR3 DNA is TGTGCCAGCAAACAGATCATGAACACTGAAGCTTTCTTT.